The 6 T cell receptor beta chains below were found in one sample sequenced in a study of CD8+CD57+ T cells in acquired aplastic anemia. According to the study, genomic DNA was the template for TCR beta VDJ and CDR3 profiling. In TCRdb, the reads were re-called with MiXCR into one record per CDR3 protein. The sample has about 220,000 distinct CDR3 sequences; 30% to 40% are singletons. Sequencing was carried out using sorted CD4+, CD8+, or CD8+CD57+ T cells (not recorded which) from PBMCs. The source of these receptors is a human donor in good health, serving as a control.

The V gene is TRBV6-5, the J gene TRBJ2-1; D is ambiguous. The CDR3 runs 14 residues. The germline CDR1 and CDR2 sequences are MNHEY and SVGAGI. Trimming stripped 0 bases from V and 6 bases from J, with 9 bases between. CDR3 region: CASSYSGTSNEQFF. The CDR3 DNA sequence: TGTGCCAGCAGTTACTCGGGTACCTCCAATGAGCAGTTCTTC.

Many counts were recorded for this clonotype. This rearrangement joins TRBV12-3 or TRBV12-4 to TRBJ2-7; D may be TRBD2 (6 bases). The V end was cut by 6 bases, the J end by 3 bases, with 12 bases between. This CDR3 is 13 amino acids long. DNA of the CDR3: TGTGCCAGCAGGGCTAGCGAGAGCTACGAGCAGTACTTC. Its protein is CASRASESYEQYF.

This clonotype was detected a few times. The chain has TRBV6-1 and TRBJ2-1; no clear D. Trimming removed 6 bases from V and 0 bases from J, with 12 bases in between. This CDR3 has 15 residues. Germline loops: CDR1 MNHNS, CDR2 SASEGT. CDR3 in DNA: TGTGCCAGCAGCACGACCCCTAGCTCCTACAATGAGCAGTTCTTC. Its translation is CASSTTPSSYNEQFF.

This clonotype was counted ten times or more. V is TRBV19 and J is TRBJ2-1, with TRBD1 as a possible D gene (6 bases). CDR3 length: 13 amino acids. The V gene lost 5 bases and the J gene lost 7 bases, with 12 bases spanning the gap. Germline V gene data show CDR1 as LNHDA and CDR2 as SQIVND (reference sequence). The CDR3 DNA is TGTGCCAGTAGTGTTACCAGGGGAAATGAGCAGTTCTTC. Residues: CASSVTRGNEQFF.

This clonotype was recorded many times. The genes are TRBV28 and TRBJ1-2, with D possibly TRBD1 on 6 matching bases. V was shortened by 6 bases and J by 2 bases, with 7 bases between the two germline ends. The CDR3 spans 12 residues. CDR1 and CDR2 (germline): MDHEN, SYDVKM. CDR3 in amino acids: CASSGQNYGYTF. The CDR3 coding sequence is TGTGCCAGCAGCGGACAGAACTATGGCTACACCTTC.

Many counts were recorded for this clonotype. This CDR3 is CASSLAGGQHEQYF. For the CDR3, the DNA is TGCGCCAGCAGCTTGGCTGGAGGGCAACACGAGCAGTACTTC. The chain carries TRBV5-1 and TRBJ2-7; the D gene is possibly TRBD2 (6 bases). V gave up 0 bases and J gave up 5 bases, with 12 bases separating them. CDR3 length: 14 residues. The germline V gene has CDR1 SGHRS and CDR2 YFSETQ.